These 18 T cell receptor beta chains were all obtained from the same sample, sequenced in a study of T cell responses to AZD1222 COVID-19 vaccine. The table came from immunoSEQ multiplex PCR; TCRdb's copy has only in-frame clones and leaves some out. The data hold 70,000 to 90,000 clones, with 89% observed a single time. The sequencing here drew on peripheral blood, taken on day 0 of AZD1222 vaccination. These TCRs come from an adult in good health.

The chain uses TRBV9 and TRBJ1-2; no firm D call. This CDR3 has 17 amino acids. Germline V gene lookup returns CDR1 SGDLS and CDR2 YYNGEE. Between the trimmed V and J ends, which lost 1 base and 5 bases, there was a span of 21 bases. CDR3 loop: CASSVTPTPLAGYGYTF. In DNA form, the CDR3 reads TGTGCCAGCAGCGTAACTCCGACCCCCCTTGCCGGATATGGCTACACCTTC.

The V and J genes are TRBV24-1 and TRBJ2-1; 12 nucleotides line up with TRBD2. V gave up 8 bases and J gave up 4 bases; unmatched junction bases: 11. Germline V gene lookup returns CDR1 KGHDR and CDR2 SFDVKD. The CDR3 is made up of 17 amino acids. The CDR3 coding sequence is TGTGCCACCAAAGGGGGACTAGCGGGTGGTCAATACAATGAGCAGTTCTTC. Protein product: CATKGGLAGGQYNEQFF.

This rearrangement joins TRBV5-1 to TRBJ2-7, with TRBD2 matching 9 bases. The V gene's germline CDR1 is SGHRS and CDR2 YFSETQ. This CDR3 comprises 15 residues. J lost 7 bases, V lost 1 base, and 9 bases had no gene match. The CDR3: CASSLSSSGVLEQYF. CDR3 in DNA: TGCGCCAGCAGCTTGTCGTCTAGCGGGGTTTTAGAGCAGTACTTC.

The table lists this clone with a count of one. This chain joins TRBV18 and TRBJ2-2; D call uncertain. Germline values: CDR1 KGHSH, CDR2 LQKENI. V was shortened by 1 base and J by 2 bases, with 8 bases between the two germline ends. CDR3 length equals 15 residues. The CDR3 sequence: CASSPRQDNTGELFF. The CDR3 DNA follows: TGTGCCAGCTCACCACGGCAGGATAACACCGGGGAGCTGTTTTTT.

This clone was seen a single time. This rearrangement joins TRBV10-1 to TRBJ2-3, with TRBD2 matching over 12 bases. The trim removed 5 bases at V and 5 bases at J, leaving 8 bases unmatched. The CDR3 runs 16 residues. Germline CDR1 is WNHNN and CDR2 is SYGVQD (reference sequence). CDR3 protein: CASSPRTSGELDTQYF. CDR3 coding DNA: TGCGCCAGCAGTCCTAGGACTAGCGGGGAGCTAGATACGCAGTATTTT.

The CDR3 region is CASRIAGTGKGQPQHF. Here the CDR3 DNA reads TGTGCCAGTAGAATCGCCGGGACAGGGAAGGGTCAGCCCCAGCATTTT. V and J are TRBV19 and TRBJ1-5, with 9 nucleotides matching TRBD1. Unmatched junction bases numbered 12, after V lost 6 bases and J lost 6 bases. This CDR3 spans 16 amino acids. The V gene's germline CDR1 is LNHDA and CDR2 SQIVND (reference sequence).

This sequence joins TRBV4-1 and TRBJ1-4, with 7 bases fitting TRBD1. J lost 8 bases, V lost 0 bases, and 6 bases had no gene match. The CDR3 loop spans 15 amino acids. The germline V gene has CDR1 MGHRA and CDR2 YSYEKL. This CDR3 is CASSQEGGIREKLFF. The CDR3 DNA is TGCGCCAGCAGCCAAGAAGGGGGCATTAGGGAAAAACTGTTTTTT.

J is TRBJ1-5 and V is TRBV3-1 (or the pseudogene TRBV3-2), with D tentatively TRBD1 (5 bases). CDR1 is LGHDT, CDR2 YNNKEL, per germline (reference sequence). V dropped 5 bases and J dropped 2 bases, with 16 bases sitting between them. There are 16 residues in the CDR3. The CDR3 protein is CASSSSDGARNQPQHF. The CDR3 DNA is TGTGCCAGCAGCTCCTCAGATGGGGCCCGCAATCAGCCCCAGCATTTT.

J is TRBJ1-6 and V is TRBV30; weak D call: TRBD1 (5 bases). The length of the CDR3 is 15 residues. The germline V gene has CDR1 GTSNPN and CDR2 SVGIG (reference sequence). V was cut by 3 bases and J by 6 bases, with 15 bases left in between. The CDR3: CAWSVSLTVNSPLHF. CDR3 nucleotide sequence: TGTGCCTGGAGCGTAAGCCTGACAGTTAATTCACCCCTCCACTTT.

This clone was observed once. One junction end does not reproduce the germline sequence, and a read error may be involved. The V call is TRBV3-1 (or the pseudogene TRBV3-2), the J call TRBJ1-2, with TRBD1 as a possible D gene (6 bases). CDR3 length: 13 amino acids. Germline CDR1 reads LGHDT; CDR2 reads YNNKEL (reference sequence). The CDR3 DNA is TGTGCCAGCAGCCCGCGACAAGGGGGTGCTCTCTTCTTC. Its protein is CASSPRQGGALFF.

The V call is TRBV3-1 (or the pseudogene TRBV3-2), the J call TRBJ1-2; D not certain. Germline values: CDR1 LGHDT, CDR2 YNNKEL (reference sequence). The CDR3 spans 16 residues. Trimming cost V 6 bases and J 0 bases, with 17 bases left between them. The CDR3 DNA sequence: TGTGCCAGCAGACAAACTGGACGGTTCTCTAACTATGGCTACACCTTC. It is translated as CASRQTGRFSNYGYTF.

CDR3 residues: CAWSVLGGRSTEAFF. As DNA, the CDR3 is TGTGCCTGGAGTGTACTGGGGGGCCGGAGCACTGAAGCTTTCTTT. The chain is built from TRBV30 and TRBJ1-1; the D gene is possibly TRBD1 (6 bases). The CDR3 covers 15 residues. With 0 bases removed from V and 4 bases from J, the gap between germline ends came to 15 bases. The germline CDR1 and CDR2 sequences are GTSNPN and SVGIG (reference sequence).

The V gene is TRBV15, the J gene TRBJ2-5; 8 bases map to TRBD2. V was pared by 3 bases and J by 3 bases, with 15 bases of the junction left unmatched. This CDR3 spans 18 amino acids. From germline, CDR1 is LNHNV and CDR2 YYDKDF (reference sequence). The CDR3 DNA is TGTGCCACCAGCAGGGAACCGGGGGCTAGCGGGCTTAAAGAGACCCAGTACTTC. This translates into CATSREPGASGLKETQYF. Combining the CDR3 with reference TRBV15 and TRBJ2-5 gives the whole variable domain DAMVIQNPRYQVTQFGKPVTLSCSQTLNHNVMYWYQQKSSQAPKLLFHYYDKDFNNEADTPDNFQSRRPNTSFCFLDIRSPGLGDTAMYLCATSREPGASGLKETQYFGPGTRLLVL.

J is TRBJ2-7 and V is TRBV5-1, with 8 positions matching TRBD1. After removal of 4 bases from V and 3 bases from J, the junction contained 12 bases not matched to a gene. Germline values: CDR1 SGHRS, CDR2 YFSETQ. The CDR3 extends over 16 amino acids. In DNA form, the CDR3 reads TGCGCCAGCAGCCTAGCCCCCGGGACAGGTTACTACGAGCAGTACTTC. It yields the protein CASSLAPGTGYYEQYF.

This chain joins TRBV6-5 and TRBJ1-2; the D gene is possibly TRBD1 (5 bases). Germline V gives CDR1 MNHEY, CDR2 SVGAGI. The V and J ends lost 5 bases and 4 bases respectively, with 14 bases between them. This CDR3 comprises 14 residues. CDR3 in DNA: TGTGCCAGCAGTCGGGGGACGTCAGTCTATGGCTACACCTTC. Amino acids: CASSRGTSVYGYTF.

Of note for this clone: The same CDR3 is also encoded by other DNA sequences in this sample. The CDR3 sequence: CASSLSGSYEQYF. Here the CDR3 DNA reads TGTGCCAGCAGTCTAAGCGGGTCCTACGAGCAGTACTTC. The chain is built from TRBV12-3 or TRBV12-4 and TRBJ2-7; weak D call: TRBD2 (6 bases). This CDR3 region has 13 residues. V lost 5 bases, J lost 1 base, and 9 bases lay in between.

The V gene is TRBV7-2, the J gene TRBJ1-1; 7 bases align to TRBD1. This CDR3 spans 14 amino acids. Germline V lookup: CDR1 SGHTA, CDR2 FQGNSA. With V trimmed by 5 bases and J by 4 bases, 7 bases remained unmatched. The CDR3 sequence: CASSPNAGGTEAFF. The CDR3 DNA sequence: TGTGCCAGCAGCCCCAACGCAGGGGGCACTGAAGCTTTCTTT.

CDR3 coding DNA: TGTGCCAGCAGTTTGCTAAATGAAAAACTGTTTTTT. Its protein product is CASSLLNEKLFF. The chain uses TRBV28 and TRBJ1-4; D is undetermined. The CDR3 spans 12 residues. The V gene's germline CDR1 is MDHEN and CDR2 SYDVKM. Trimming took 3 bases from V and 5 from J, leaving 4 bases between them. Complete variable domain (other parts from reference TRBV28 and TRBJ1-4): DVKVTQSSRYLVKRTGEKVFLECVQDMDHENMFWYRQDPGLGLRLIYFSYDVKMKEKGDIPEGYSVSREKKERFSLILESASTNQTSMYLCASSLLNEKLFFGSGTQLSVL.